This T cell receptor beta chain was sequenced in a study of blood T cells in healthy people across ages. Study-wide points: Observed TCR beta diversity per million T cells went down as age went up. This fall followed a roughly linear course with age.

Trimming cost V 2 bases and J 13 bases; bases outside gene matches: 10. The CDR3 extends over 16 amino acids. Per germline, CDR1 SNHLY and CDR2 FYNNEI. Combining a sample-barcoded 5' primer with a J-beta primer mix, a second PCR ran for about 7 to 11 cycles. TCRdb re-called the 5' RACE reads through MiXCR, storing one row per CDR3 protein. Found here are roughly 1.9 million distinct CDR3 sequences, more than 35% of them singletons; the top ten hold roughly 24%. To note about this clonotype: The antigen is undetermined.

The sequencing sample was made of blood. The receptor comes from a human donor in good health. The chain is built from TRBV2 and TRBJ2-6; 11 bases align to TRBD1. CDR3 loop: CASSENRDRGSGVLTF. In DNA, the CDR3 is TGTGCCAGCAGTGAAAATCGGGACAGGGGGTCGGGGGTCCTGACTTTC.